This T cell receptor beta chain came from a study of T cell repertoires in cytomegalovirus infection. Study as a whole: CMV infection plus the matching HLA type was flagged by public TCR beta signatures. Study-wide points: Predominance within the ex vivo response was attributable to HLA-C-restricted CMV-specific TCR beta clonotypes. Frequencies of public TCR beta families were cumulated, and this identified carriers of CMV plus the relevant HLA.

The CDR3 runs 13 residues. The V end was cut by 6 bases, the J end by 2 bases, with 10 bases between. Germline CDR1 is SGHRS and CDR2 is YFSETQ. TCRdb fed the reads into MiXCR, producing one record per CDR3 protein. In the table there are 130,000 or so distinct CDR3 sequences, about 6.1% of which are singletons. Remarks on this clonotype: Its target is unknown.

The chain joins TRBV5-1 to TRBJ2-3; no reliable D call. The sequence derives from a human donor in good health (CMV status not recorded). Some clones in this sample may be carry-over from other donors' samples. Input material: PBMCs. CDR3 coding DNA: TGCGCCAGCAAGCCACAACCCACAGATACGCAGTATTTT. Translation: CASKPQPTDTQYF.